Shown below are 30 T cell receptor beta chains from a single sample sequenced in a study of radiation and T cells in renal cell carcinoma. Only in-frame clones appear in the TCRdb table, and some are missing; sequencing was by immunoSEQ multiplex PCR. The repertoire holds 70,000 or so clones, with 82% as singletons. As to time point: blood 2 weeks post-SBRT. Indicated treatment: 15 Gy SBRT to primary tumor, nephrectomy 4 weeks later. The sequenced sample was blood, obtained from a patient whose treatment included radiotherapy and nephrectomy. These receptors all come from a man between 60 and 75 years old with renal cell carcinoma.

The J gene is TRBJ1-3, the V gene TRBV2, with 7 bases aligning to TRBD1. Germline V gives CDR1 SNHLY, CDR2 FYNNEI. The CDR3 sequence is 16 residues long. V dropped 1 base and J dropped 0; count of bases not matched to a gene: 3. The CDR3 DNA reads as TGTGCCAGCAGTGAAGGGGGACAGCTCTCTGGAAACACCATATATTTT. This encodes CASSEGGQLSGNTIYF.

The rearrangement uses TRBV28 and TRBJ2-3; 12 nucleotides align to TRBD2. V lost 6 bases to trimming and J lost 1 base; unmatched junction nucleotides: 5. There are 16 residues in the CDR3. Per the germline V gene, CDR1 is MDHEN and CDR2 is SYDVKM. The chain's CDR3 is CASSPTSGRRTDTQYF. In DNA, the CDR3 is TGTGCCAGCAGCCCAACTAGCGGGAGGCGCACAGATACGCAGTATTTT. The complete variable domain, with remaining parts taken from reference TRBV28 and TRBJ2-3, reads DVKVTQSSRYLVKRTGEKVFLECVQDMDHENMFWYRQDPGLGLRLIYFSYDVKMKEKGDIPEGYSVSREKKERFSLILESASTNQTSMYLCASSPTSGRRTDTQYFGPGTRLTVL.

The CDR3 DNA reads TGTGCCATCAGTGACCCTGGACAGGGGGCTGATATTTCCACTGAAGCTTTCTTT. Its translation is CAISDPGQGADISTEAFF. This sequence joins TRBV10-3 and TRBJ1-1, with 11 bases that match TRBD1. The CDR3 runs to 18 residues. CDR1 and CDR2 from the germline V gene are ENHRY and SYGVKD. The ends lost 3 bases at V and 4 bases at J; junction bases unmatched: 13.

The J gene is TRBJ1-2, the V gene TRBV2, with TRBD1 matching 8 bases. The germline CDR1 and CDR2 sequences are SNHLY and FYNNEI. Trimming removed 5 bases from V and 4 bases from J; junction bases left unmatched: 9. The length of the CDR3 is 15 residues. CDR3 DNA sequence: TGTGCCAGCAGTCGGACAGGGCCAACCGGCTATGGCTACACCTTC. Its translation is CASSRTGPTGYGYTF. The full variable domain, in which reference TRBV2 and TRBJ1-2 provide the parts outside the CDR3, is EPEVTQTPSHQVTQMGQEVILRCVPISNHLYFYWYRQILGQKVEFLVSFYNNEISEKSEIFDDQFSVERPDGSNFTLKIRSTKLEDSAMYFCASSRTGPTGYGYTFGSGTRLTVV.

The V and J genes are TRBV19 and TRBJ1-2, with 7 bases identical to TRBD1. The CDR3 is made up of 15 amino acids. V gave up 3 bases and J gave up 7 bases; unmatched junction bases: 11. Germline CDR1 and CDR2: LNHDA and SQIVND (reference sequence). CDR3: CASSIANRDRSGYTF. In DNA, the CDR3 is TGTGCCAGTAGTATTGCAAACAGGGACAGAAGTGGCTACACCTTC.

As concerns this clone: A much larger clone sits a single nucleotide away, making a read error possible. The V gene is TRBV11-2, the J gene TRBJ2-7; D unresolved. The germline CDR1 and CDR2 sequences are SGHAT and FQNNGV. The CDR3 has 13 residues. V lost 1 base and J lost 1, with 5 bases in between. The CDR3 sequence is CASSLVGSYEQYF. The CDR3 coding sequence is TGTGCCAGCAGCTTAGTCGGTTCCTACGAGCAGTACTTC.

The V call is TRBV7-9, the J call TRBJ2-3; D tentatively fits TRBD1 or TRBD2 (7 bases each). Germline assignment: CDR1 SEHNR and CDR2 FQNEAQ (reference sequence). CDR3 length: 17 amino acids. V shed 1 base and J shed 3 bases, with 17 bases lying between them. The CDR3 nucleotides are TGTGCCAGCAGCTTAGACCCACAGGGGAGGGGGACAGATACGCAGTATTTT. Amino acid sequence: CASSLDPQGRGTDTQYF.

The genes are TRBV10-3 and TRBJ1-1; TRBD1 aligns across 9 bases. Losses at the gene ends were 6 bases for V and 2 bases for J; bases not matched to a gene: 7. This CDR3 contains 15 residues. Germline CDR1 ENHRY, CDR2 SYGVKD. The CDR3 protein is CAIRSTGGGNTEAFF. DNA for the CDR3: TGTGCCATCAGGTCTACAGGGGGCGGAAACACTGAAGCTTTCTTT.

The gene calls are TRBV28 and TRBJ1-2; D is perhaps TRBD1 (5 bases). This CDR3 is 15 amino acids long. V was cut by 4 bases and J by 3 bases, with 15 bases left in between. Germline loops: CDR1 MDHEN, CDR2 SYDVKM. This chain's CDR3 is CASSSWGGYDYGYTF. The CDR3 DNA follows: TGTGCCAGCAGTTCCTGGGGGGGGTACGACTATGGCTACACCTTC.

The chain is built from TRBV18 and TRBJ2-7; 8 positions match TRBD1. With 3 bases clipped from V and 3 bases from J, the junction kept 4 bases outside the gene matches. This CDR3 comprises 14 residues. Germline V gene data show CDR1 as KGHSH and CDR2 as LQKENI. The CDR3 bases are TGTGCCAGCTCACCGGGACAGGTCTTCTACGAGCAGTACTTC. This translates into CASSPGQVFYEQYF.

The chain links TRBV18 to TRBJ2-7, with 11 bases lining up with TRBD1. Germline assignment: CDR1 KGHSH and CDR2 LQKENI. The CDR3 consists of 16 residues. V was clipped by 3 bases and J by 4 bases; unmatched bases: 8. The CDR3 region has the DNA TGTGCCAGCTCACCGGGACGGACAGGGGGCGTGTACGAGCAGTACTTC. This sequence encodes CASSPGRTGGVYEQYF. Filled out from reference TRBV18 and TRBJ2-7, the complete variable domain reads NAGVMQNPRHLVRRRGQEARLRCSPMKGHSHVYWYRQLPEEGLKFMVYLQKENIIDESGMPKERFSAEFPKEGPSILRIQQVVRGDSAAYFCASSPGRTGGVYEQYFGPGTRLTVT.

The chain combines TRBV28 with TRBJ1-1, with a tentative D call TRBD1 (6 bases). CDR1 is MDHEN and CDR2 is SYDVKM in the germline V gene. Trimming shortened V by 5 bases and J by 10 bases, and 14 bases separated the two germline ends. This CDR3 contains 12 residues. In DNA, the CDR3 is TGTGCCAGCAGTCCCCGACAGGCTGGAGCTTTCTTT. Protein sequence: CASSPRQAGAFF. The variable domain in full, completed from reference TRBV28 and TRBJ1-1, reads DVKVTQSSRYLVKRTGEKVFLECVQDMDHENMFWYRQDPGLGLRLIYFSYDVKMKEKGDIPEGYSVSREKKERFSLILESASTNQTSMYLCASSPRQAGAFFGQGTRLTVV.

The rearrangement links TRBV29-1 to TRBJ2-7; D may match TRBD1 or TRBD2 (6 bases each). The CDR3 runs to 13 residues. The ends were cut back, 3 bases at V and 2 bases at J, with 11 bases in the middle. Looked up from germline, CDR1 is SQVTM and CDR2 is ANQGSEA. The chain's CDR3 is CSVEVGGPYEQYF. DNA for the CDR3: TGCAGCGTTGAGGTGGGGGGCCCCTACGAGCAGTACTTC.

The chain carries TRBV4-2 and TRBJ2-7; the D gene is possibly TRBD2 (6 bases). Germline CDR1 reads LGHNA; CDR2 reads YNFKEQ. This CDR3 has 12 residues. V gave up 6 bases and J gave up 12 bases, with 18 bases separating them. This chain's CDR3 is CASSGGNEVPYF. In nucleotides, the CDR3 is TGTGCCAGCAGTGGGGGGAATGAGGTTCCGTACTTC.

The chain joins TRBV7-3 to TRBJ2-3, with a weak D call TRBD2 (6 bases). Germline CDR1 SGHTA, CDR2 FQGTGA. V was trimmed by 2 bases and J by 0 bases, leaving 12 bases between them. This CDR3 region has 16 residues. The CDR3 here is CASSLRPRGSTDTQYF. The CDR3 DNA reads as TGTGCCAGCAGCTTACGGCCCCGGGGGAGCACAGATACGCAGTATTTT. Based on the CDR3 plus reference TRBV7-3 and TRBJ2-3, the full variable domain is GAGVSQTPSNKVTEKGKYVELRCDPISGHTALYWYRQSLGQGPEFLIYFQGTGAADDSGLPNDRFFAVRPEGSVSTLKIQRTERGDSAVYLCASSLRPRGSTDTQYFGPGTRLTVL.

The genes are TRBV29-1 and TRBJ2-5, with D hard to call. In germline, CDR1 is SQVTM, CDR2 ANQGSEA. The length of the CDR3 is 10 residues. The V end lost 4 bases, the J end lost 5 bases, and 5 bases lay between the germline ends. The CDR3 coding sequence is TGCAGCGTTGCCCAGGAGACCCAGTACTTC. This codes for CSVAQETQYF.

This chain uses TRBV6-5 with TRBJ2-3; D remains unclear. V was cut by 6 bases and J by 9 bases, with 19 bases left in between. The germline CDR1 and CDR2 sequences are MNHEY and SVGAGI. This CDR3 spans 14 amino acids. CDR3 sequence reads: CASSRGRLGRTQYF. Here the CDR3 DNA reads TGTGCCAGCAGCCGCGGACGACTCGGAAGGACGCAGTATTTT.

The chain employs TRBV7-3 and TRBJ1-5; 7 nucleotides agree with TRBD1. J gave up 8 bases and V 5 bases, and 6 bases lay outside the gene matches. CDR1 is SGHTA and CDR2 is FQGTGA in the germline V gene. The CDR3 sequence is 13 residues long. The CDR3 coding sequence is TGTGCCAGCAGCGTGACAGGGTCGGAGCCCCAGCATTTT. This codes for CASSVTGSEPQHF.

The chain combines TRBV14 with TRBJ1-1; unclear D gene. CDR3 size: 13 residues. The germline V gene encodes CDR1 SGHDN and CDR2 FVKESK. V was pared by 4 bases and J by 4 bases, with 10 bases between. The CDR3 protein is CASSPTYGTEAFF. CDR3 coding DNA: TGTGCCAGCAGCCCTACTTATGGCACTGAAGCTTTCTTT.

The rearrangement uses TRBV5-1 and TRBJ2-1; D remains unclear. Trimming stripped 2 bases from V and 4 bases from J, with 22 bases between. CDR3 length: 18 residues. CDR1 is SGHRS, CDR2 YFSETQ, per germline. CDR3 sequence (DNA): TGCGCCAGCAGCTTCTTCGTGGCCGTGAAGGCTTATTACAATGAGCAGTTCTTC. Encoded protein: CASSFFVAVKAYYNEQFF.

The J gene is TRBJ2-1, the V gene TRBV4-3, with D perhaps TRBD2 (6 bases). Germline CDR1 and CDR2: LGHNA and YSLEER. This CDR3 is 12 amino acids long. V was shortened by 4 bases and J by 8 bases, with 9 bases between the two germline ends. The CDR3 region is CASSRGVDEQFF. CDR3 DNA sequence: TGCGCCAGCAGCCGGGGGGTGGATGAGCAGTTCTTC.

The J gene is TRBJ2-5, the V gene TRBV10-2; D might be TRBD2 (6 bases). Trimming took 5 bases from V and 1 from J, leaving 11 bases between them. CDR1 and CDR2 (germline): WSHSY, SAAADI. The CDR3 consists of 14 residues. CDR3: CASSPGGAQETQYF. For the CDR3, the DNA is TGCGCCAGCAGTCCCGGCGGGGCCCAAGAGACCCAGTACTTC.

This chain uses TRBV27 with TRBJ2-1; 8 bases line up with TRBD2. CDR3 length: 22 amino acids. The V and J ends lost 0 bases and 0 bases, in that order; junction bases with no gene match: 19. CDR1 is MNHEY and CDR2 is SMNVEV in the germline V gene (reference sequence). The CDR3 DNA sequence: TGTGCCAGCAGTTTATCACAGAATTACCCCGAACTAGCGGACGGCTCCTACAATGAGCAGTTCTTC. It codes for CASSLSQNYPELADGSYNEQFF.

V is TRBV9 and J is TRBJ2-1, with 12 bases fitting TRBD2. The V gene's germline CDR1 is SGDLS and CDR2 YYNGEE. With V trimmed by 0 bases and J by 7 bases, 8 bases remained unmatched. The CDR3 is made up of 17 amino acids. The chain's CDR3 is CASSVVLAGGMRNEQFF. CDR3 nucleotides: TGTGCCAGCAGCGTAGTGCTAGCGGGAGGGATGAGGAATGAGCAGTTCTTC.

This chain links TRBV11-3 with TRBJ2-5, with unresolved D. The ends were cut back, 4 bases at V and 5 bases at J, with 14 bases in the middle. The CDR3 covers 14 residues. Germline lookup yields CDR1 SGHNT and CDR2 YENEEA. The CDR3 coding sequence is TGTGCCAGCAGCTCGACGGACGGAGCGGAGACCCAGTACTTC. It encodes CASSSTDGAETQYF.

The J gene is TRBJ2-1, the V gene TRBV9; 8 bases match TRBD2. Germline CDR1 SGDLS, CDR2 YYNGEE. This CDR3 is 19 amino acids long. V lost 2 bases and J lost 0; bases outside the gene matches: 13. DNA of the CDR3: TGTGCCAGCAGCGTCCTTGCGGGAGGCTCCGCTAGCTCCTACAATGAGCAGTTCTTC. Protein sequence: CASSVLAGGSASSYNEQFF.

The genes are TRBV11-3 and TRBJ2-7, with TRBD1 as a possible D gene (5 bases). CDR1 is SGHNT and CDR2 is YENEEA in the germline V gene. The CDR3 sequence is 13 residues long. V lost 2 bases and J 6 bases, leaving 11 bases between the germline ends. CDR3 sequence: CASSLRSGREQYF. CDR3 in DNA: TGTGCCAGCAGCTTACGCTCAGGGCGCGAGCAGTACTTC.

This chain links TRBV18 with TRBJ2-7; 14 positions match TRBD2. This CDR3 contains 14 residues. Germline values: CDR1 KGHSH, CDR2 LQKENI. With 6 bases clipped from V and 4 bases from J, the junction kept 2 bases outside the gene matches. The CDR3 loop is CASSGLAGAYEQYF. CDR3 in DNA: TGTGCCAGCTCGGGACTAGCGGGAGCGTACGAGCAGTACTTC.

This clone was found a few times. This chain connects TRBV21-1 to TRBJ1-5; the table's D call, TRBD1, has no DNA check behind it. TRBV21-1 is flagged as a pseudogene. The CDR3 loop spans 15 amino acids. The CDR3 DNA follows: TGTGCCAGCAGCAGAAGTTGGCAGGGTGGTCAGCCCCAGCATTTT. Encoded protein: CASSRSWQGGQPQHF.

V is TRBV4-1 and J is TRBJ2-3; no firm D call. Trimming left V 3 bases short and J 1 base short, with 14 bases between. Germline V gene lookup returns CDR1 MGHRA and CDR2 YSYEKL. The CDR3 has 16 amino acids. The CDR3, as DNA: TGCGCCAGCAGCCAGGACCGGGCCCAGGGCACAGATACGCAGTATTTT. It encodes CASSQDRAQGTDTQYF.